This TCR beta chain comes out of a study of blood T cell repertoires in COVID-19. Study as a whole: T cells, B-cell-depleted T cells, or PBMCs supplied cDNA or gDNA.

Participants were aged about 18 to 90 years, lived in over 20 US areas, and enrolled virtually. No more than 2 weeks before study entry, exposed participants had met a case of COVID-19. Germline V lookup: CDR1 MNHEY, CDR2 SMNVEV (reference sequence). V was trimmed by 0 bases and J by 6 bases, leaving 17 bases between them. The CDR3 is 16 amino acids. TCRdb's table, derived via immunoSEQ multiplex PCR, lists solely in-frame clones and lacks some. The sample has 140,000 to 150,000 clones, roughly 90% seen once; the top ten hold about 4%. This chain links TRBV27 with TRBJ1-2, with D tentatively TRBD1 (5 bases). The sequence derives from a woman aged 40 to 50 who had been exposed to COVID-19. Sequencing was performed on PBMCs or T cells enriched from blood (not recorded which). CDR3 coding DNA: TGTGCCAGCAGTTTATCGGTGCCCCGTGGGGCAAATGGCTACACCTTC. Translating gives CASSLSVPRGANGYTF.